The entry that follows covers one T cell receptor (beta chain) sequence. Germline CDR1 is SGHAT and CDR2 is FQNNGV. The CDR3 contains 14 residues. V was clipped by 5 bases and J by 3 bases, with 13 bases between them. This entry belongs to a study of blood T cell repertoires in COVID-19. Study in general: T cells, B-cell-depleted T cells, or PBMCs provided the cDNA or gDNA that served as material.

Only in-frame clones appear in the TCRdb table, and some are missing; sequencing was by immunoSEQ multiplex PCR. The sample lists roughly 280,000 clones, about nine tenths seen once, with 1.5% to 2% in the top ten. J is TRBJ1-2 and V is TRBV11-2, with D maybe TRBD1 (5 bases). The specimen sequenced was PBMCs or T cells enriched from blood (not recorded which). The sequence was collected from a woman aged 55 to 70 who had recovered from COVID-19. In nucleotides, the CDR3 is TGTGCCAGCAGCCCAGGGTTGGCAGACTATGGCTACACCTTC. Protein sequence: CASSPGLADYGYTF.